Below, 3 T cell receptor beta chains from the same sample are listed, as sequenced in a study of blood T cell repertoires in COVID-19. TCRdb's table, derived via immunoSEQ multiplex PCR, lists solely in-frame clones and lacks some. The sample records 100,000 to 120,000 clones, 70% to 90% being singletons. Sequencing was performed on peripheral blood. All receptors come from a woman aged 50 to 65 with acute or convalescent COVID-19.

This chain uses TRBV5-5 with TRBJ1-1, with a weak D call TRBD1 (5 bases). Germline loops: CDR1 SGHKS, CDR2 YYEKEE (reference sequence). CDR3 size: 14 residues. V was cut by 0 bases and J by 5 bases, with 11 bases left in between. The CDR3 nucleotides are TGTGCCAGCAGCTTGGAGGGGCAGATAACTGAAGCTTTCTTT. Protein: CASSLEGQITEAFF.

The V and J genes are TRBV5-5 and TRBJ1-5; 7 nucleotides align to TRBD1. V shed 3 bases and J 5 bases; nucleotides not matched to a gene: 5. This CDR3 spans 14 amino acids. Per germline, CDR1 SGHKS and CDR2 YYEKEE (reference sequence). The CDR3 spells CASSSDRPDQPQHF. Here the CDR3 DNA reads TGTGCCAGCAGCTCGGACAGGCCCGATCAGCCCCAGCATTTT. The whole variable domain, filled in from reference TRBV5-5 and TRBJ1-5, reads DAGVTQSPTHLIKTRGQQVTLRCSPISGHKSVSWYQQVLGQGPQFIFQYYEKEERGRGNFPDRFSARQFPNYSSELNVNALLLGDSALYLCASSSDRPDQPQHFGDGTRLSIL.

The chain employs TRBV7-9 and TRBJ2-5; 14 bases are shared with TRBD2. Germline lookup yields CDR1 SEHNR and CDR2 FQNEAQ (reference sequence). Trimming took 5 bases from V and 1 from J; bases not matched to a gene: 6. The length of the CDR3 is 17 residues. CDR3 region: CASSGTSGGHPQETQYF. The CDR3 DNA reads TGTGCCAGCAGCGGGACTAGCGGGGGCCATCCCCAAGAGACCCAGTACTTC.